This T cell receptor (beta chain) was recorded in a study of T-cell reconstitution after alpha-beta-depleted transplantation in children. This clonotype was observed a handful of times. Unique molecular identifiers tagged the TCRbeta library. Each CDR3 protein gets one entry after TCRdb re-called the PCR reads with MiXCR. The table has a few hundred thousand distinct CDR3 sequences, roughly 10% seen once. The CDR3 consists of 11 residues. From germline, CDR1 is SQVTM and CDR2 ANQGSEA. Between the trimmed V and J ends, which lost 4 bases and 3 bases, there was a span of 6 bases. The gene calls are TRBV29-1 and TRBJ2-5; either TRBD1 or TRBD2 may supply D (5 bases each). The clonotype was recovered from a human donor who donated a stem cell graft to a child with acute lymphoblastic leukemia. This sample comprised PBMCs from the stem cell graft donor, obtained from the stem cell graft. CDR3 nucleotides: TGCAGCGTTGGAGGGGAAGAGACCCAGTACTTC. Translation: CSVGGEETQYF.